The 2 T cell receptor beta chains in this list originate from one sample, sequenced in a study of blood T cell repertoires in COVID-19. TCRdb's table, derived via immunoSEQ multiplex PCR, lists solely in-frame clones and lacks some. The sample contains 95,000 to 100,000 clones, about 84% of which appear only once. Sequences were obtained from peripheral blood. These receptors were collected from a human donor in a cohort sampled during active COVID-19.

This clone has ten or more counts. The chain joins TRBV7-8 to TRBJ2-1; no firm D call. Trimming shortened V by 5 bases and J by 5 bases, and 13 bases separated the two germline ends. The CDR3 has 14 amino acids. Germline CDR1 SGHVS, CDR2 FQNEAQ. CDR3 protein: CASSPALANNEQFF. As DNA, the CDR3 is TGTGCCAGCAGCCCCGCCCTGGCCAACAATGAGCAGTTCTTC. Full variable domain (rest looked up from reference TRBV7-8 and TRBJ2-1): GAGVSQSPRYKVAKRGQDVALRCDPISGHVSLFWYQQALGQGPEFLTYFQNEAQLDKSGLPSDRFFAERPEGSVSTLKIQRTQQEDSAVYLCASSPALANNEQFFGPGTRLTVL.

J is TRBJ1-2 and V is TRBV19; 7 positions agree with TRBD1. The CDR3 loop spans 14 amino acids. The trim removed 5 bases at V and 3 bases at J, leaving 6 bases unmatched. CDR1 and CDR2 (germline): LNHDA, SQIVND (reference sequence). Here the CDR3 DNA reads TGTGCCAGTAGTGACACCGGGACAGACTATGGCTACACCTTC. Its protein product is CASSDTGTDYGYTF.